This T cell receptor (beta chain) was obtained from a study of blood T cells in healthy people across ages. Study context: The template switching approach captured approximately one barcoded beta molecule for every two T cells. Study-wide findings and caveats: Per million T cells, TCR beta diversity dropped about linearly as age rose. The percentage of naive T cells correlated strongly with TCR beta diversity.

The CDR3 has 12 residues. The V and J ends lost 10 bases and 5 bases respectively, with 13 bases between them. This clonotype has a handful of counts. Its specificity is not known. The use of a sample-barcoded 5' primer and a J-beta primer mix characterized a second PCR of roughly 6 to 11 cycles. From each sample, at least 2.5 million paired-end reads containing CDR3 were obtained. TCRdb called the 5' RACE reads again in MiXCR, with one record for every CDR3 protein. The sample consists of some 900,000 distinct CDR3 sequences, about 48% of them appearing once. This sequence originates from a man aged 25-45 years in good health. Sequenced: blood. The chain is built from TRBV12-3 or TRBV12-4 and TRBJ2-3; D remains unclear. The CDR3: CATGPLEDTQYF. DNA of the CDR3: TGTGCCACCGGGCCGCTGGAAGATACGCAGTATTTT.